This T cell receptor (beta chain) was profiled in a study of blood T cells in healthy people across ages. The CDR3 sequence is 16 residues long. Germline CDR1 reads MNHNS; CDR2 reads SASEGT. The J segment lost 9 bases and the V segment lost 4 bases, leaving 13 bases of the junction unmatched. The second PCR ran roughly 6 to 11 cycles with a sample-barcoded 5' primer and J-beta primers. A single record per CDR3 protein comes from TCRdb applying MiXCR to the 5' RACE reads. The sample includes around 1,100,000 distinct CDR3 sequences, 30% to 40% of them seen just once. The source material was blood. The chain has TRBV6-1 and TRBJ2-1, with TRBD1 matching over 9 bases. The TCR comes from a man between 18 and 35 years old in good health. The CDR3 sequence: CASSVSVGQGRSEQFF. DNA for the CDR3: TGTGCCAGCAGTGTTTCCGTGGGACAGGGAAGAAGTGAGCAGTTCTTC.